One and the same sample provided the 18 T cell receptor beta chains below, sequenced in a study of vaccination effects on CD4 cells after COVID-19. For these TCRs, the target antigens are not known. Sequencing followed a ViraFEST assay step that expanded antigen-specific CD4+ T cells with viral peptide pools. On day 10 of culture, CD4+ T cells were separated out. Repertoires were generated with immunoSEQ multiplex PCR, while TCRdb's copy carries only in-frame clones and drops some. The repertoire holds about 8,000 clones, with approximately 75% as singletons. The material sequenced was CD4+ T cells from PBMCs cultured with HCoV-229E spike peptides, taken before COVID-19 vaccination. The receptors were sampled from a human donor who received a COVID-19 vaccine.

The genes are TRBV10-3 and TRBJ1-1; D is unclear. Trimming pared 3 bases from V and 7 bases from J, leaving 15 bases between. The CDR3 consists of 14 residues. Germline CDR1 ENHRY, CDR2 SYGVKD. DNA of the CDR3: TGTGCCATCAGTGAACCGGACGCTCCGGGTGAAGCTTTCTTT. Protein: CAISEPDAPGEAFF.

This clone has just one count. The chain carries TRBV3-1 (or the pseudogene TRBV3-2) and TRBJ1-6; 7 nucleotides match TRBD1. This CDR3 spans 15 amino acids. Per germline, CDR1 LGHDT and CDR2 YNNKEL (reference sequence). J gave up 9 bases and V 6 bases, and 11 bases lay outside the gene matches. Here the CDR3 DNA reads TGTGCCAGCAGGGGGGGGGACAGAATGTTTTCACCCCTCCACTTT. Translation: CASRGGDRMFSPLHF.

The chain combines TRBV10-2 with TRBJ1-6; TRBD1 might be the D (5 bases). There are 16 residues in the CDR3. The germline gives CDR1 WSHSY, CDR2 SAAADI. The V gene lost 2 bases and the J gene lost 1 base, with 9 bases spanning the gap. CDR3 residues: CASSEAGLSYNSPLHF. In DNA form, the CDR3 reads TGCGCCAGCAGTGAGGCAGGGCTATCCTATAATTCACCCCTCCACTTT.

V and J are TRBV7-9 and TRBJ2-3; D unclear. CDR1 and CDR2 (germline): SEHNR, FQNEAQ (reference sequence). V was pared by 8 bases and J by 5 bases, with 17 bases between. The CDR3 loop spans 14 amino acids. For the CDR3, the DNA is TGTGCCAGCCTCTCCGCGGCGTCTGGAGATACGCAGTATTTT. Its protein product is CASLSAASGDTQYF. The entire variable domain, with the rest obtained from reference TRBV7-9 and TRBJ2-3, is as follows: DTGVSQNPRHKITKRGQNVTFRCDPISEHNRLYWYRQTLGQGPEFLTYFQNEAQLEKSRLLSDRFSAERPKGSFSTLEIQRTEQGDSAMYLCASLSAASGDTQYFGPGTRLTVL.

This sequence joins TRBV11-2 and TRBJ2-3; a possible D gene is TRBD1 (6 bases). Looked up from germline, CDR1 is SGHAT and CDR2 is FQNNGV. CDR3 length: 18 residues. Deletions cut 3 bases from V and 5 bases from J, with 24 bases between. The CDR3, as DNA: TGTGCCAGCAGCTTCCCGACTTCGGGCTTCGGGACACTAGATACGCAGTATTTT. Protein product: CASSFPTSGFGTLDTQYF.

The CDR3 nucleotides are TGTGCCAGCAGTTCCCCTTCCGCGGGAGGTTCCTACGAGCAGTACTTC. Its translation: CASSSPSAGGSYEQYF. This rearrangement joins TRBV27 to TRBJ2-7, with 8 bases fitting TRBD2. Germline V gene lookup returns CDR1 MNHEY and CDR2 SMNVEV (reference sequence). Losses at the gene ends were 4 bases for V and 1 base for J; bases not matched to a gene: 9. The CDR3 has 16 residues.

The chain has TRBV2 and TRBJ2-4; D is unclear. The CDR3 length is 16 residues. In germline, CDR1 is SNHLY, CDR2 FYNNEI. V lost 4 bases and J lost 0, with 13 bases in between. The CDR3 loop reads CASSAERNLAKNIQYF. CDR3 coding DNA: TGTGCCAGCAGTGCGGAGAGAAACCTAGCCAAAAACATTCAGTACTTC.

This clone turned up a few times. The CDR3 reads CASSFENTGELFF. For the CDR3, the DNA is TGTGCCAGCAGTTTCGAGAACACCGGGGAGCTGTTTTTT. The genes are TRBV27 and TRBJ2-2; the D is unclear. Germline CDR1 reads MNHEY; CDR2 reads SMNVEV (reference sequence). V was trimmed by 3 bases and J by 1 base, leaving 3 bases between them. The CDR3 contains 13 residues.

This chain links TRBV19 with TRBJ1-1, with a possible D match to TRBD1 (5 bases). CDR1 LNHDA and CDR2 SQIVND come from the germline V gene (reference sequence). Trimming cost V 6 bases and J 4 bases, with 18 bases left between them. The CDR3 is 15 amino acids. In DNA, the CDR3 is TGTGCCAGTAGCAAGGAGGGGCCAATGATCACTGAAGCTTTCTTT. Encoded protein: CASSKEGPMITEAFF.

The chain couples TRBV9 to TRBJ2-1; 10 bases map to TRBD2. The CDR3 is 16 residues long. Losses at the gene ends were 0 bases for V and 5 bases for J; bases not matched to a gene: 5. Germline V lookup: CDR1 SGDLS, CDR2 YYNGEE. The chain's CDR3 is CASSVASGSNHNEQFF. The CDR3 DNA reads as TGTGCCAGCAGCGTAGCTAGCGGGAGTAACCACAATGAGCAGTTCTTC. The complete variable domain, with remaining parts taken from reference TRBV9 and TRBJ2-1, reads DSGVTQTPKHLITATGQRVTLRCSPRSGDLSVYWYQQSLDQGLQFLIQYYNGEERAKGNILERFSAQQFPDLHSELNLSSLELGDSALYFCASSVASGSNHNEQFFGPGTRLTVL.

The chain has TRBV5-1 and TRBJ2-3; 9 bases agree with TRBD1. Germline assignment: CDR1 SGHRS and CDR2 YFSETQ. V lost 4 bases to trimming and J lost 6 bases; unmatched junction nucleotides: 3. CDR3 length: 13 residues. CDR3 nucleotides: TGCGCCAGCAGCAAGACAGGGGGGGATACGCAGTATTTT. Protein: CASSKTGGDTQYF.

V usage is TRBV9 and J usage is TRBJ1-1; tentative D call: TRBD1 (6 bases). The CDR3 extends over 15 amino acids. Germline CDR1 and CDR2: SGDLS and YYNGEE. V was shortened by 0 bases and J by 0 bases, with 9 bases between the two germline ends. The CDR3 region has the DNA TGTGCCAGCAGCGTAGGGCAGGGGATGAACACTGAAGCTTTCTTT. This translates into CASSVGQGMNTEAFF.

V gene TRBV7-9 combines with J gene TRBJ2-5, with 8 bases lining up with TRBD2. The V gene's germline CDR1 is SEHNR and CDR2 FQNEAQ (reference sequence). With V trimmed by 5 bases and J by 7 bases, 9 bases remained unmatched. The CDR3 extends over 14 amino acids. The CDR3, as DNA: TGTGCCAGCAGCCCACGGGGGGGAGGAGGGACCCAGTACTTC. Residues: CASSPRGGGGTQYF.

The chain uses TRBV2 and TRBJ1-5; D is undetermined. V was pared by 7 bases and J by 5 bases, with 15 bases between. Looked up from germline, CDR1 is SNHLY and CDR2 is FYNNEI. The CDR3 has 14 residues. The CDR3 DNA reads TGTGCCAGCACGAATGGAGCAGGCTATCAGCCCCAGCATTTT. Translating gives CASTNGAGYQPQHF. Full variable domain (rest looked up from reference TRBV2 and TRBJ1-5): EPEVTQTPSHQVTQMGQEVILRCVPISNHLYFYWYRQILGQKVEFLVSFYNNEISEKSEIFDDQFSVERPDGSNFTLKIRSTKLEDSAMYFCASTNGAGYQPQHFGDGTRLSIL.

The chain employs TRBV6-5 and TRBJ1-1; tentative D call: TRBD1 (6 bases). CDR3 size: 15 residues. The V and J ends lost 1 base and 4 bases respectively, with 13 bases between them. Germline loops: CDR1 MNHEY, CDR2 SVGAGI. CDR3: CASSYLVGGGTEAFF. CDR3 DNA sequence: TGTGCCAGCAGTTACTTGGTGGGGGGCGGCACTGAAGCTTTCTTT.

V usage is TRBV24-1 and J usage is TRBJ2-5; possibly TRBD1 or TRBD2 for D (5 bases each). Germline V gene data show CDR1 as KGHDR and CDR2 as SFDVKD. This CDR3 is built from 13 residues. V was cut by 7 bases and J by 0 bases, with 8 bases left in between. The chain's CDR3 is CATRGPYQETQYF. The CDR3 DNA is TGTGCCACCAGGGGACCGTACCAAGAGACCCAGTACTTC.

This chain joins TRBV10-3 and TRBJ1-1; no definite D call. V lost 4 bases to trimming and J lost 2 bases, with 5 bases between them. CDR1 is ENHRY and CDR2 is SYGVKD in the germline V gene. The CDR3 is made up of 12 amino acids. This chain's CDR3 is CAISGPNTEAFF. The DNA for the CDR3 is TGTGCCATCAGTGGTCCAAACACTGAAGCTTTCTTT.

The chain combines TRBV27 with TRBJ2-2; 7 bases map to TRBD2. J gave up 8 bases and V 6 bases, and 15 bases lay outside the gene matches. The CDR3 contains 16 residues. Germline V gene lookup returns CDR1 MNHEY and CDR2 SMNVEV (reference sequence). In DNA form, the CDR3 reads TGTGCCAGCAGGATATCCGGGACTACCACCGGGGGGGAGCTGTTTTTT. Translation gives CASRISGTTTGGELFF.